This TCR beta chain was found in a study of regulatory and conventional T cells in RAG deficiency. Study observations and caveats: Shannon entropy fell and Simpson indices rose in RAG-deficient patients. Patient subsets had shorter CDR3s; Omenn Treg-Tconv overlap exceeded 90%.

The J segment lost 8 bases and the V segment lost 11 bases, leaving 9 bases of the junction unmatched. In germline, CDR1 is MNHEY, CDR2 SVGAGI. This CDR3 is 13 amino acids long. The sorted conventional CD4+ T cells were CD25-low and CD127-high, with genomic DNA sequenced. This clone was found a few times. Its target is not known. Using immunoSEQ multiplex PCR, the repertoire was profiled, and TCRdb retains in-frame clones only, with some absent. This sample has tens of thousands of clones, with 95% to 96% found just once. This sample also belongs to another study, concerning regulatory T cells. That source adds: The PCR used 52 TRBV and 13 TRBJ primers. In patients, unique TRB V-J pairs were restricted and V/J usage skewed, especially in Tregs.

The rearrangement links TRBV6-5 to TRBJ1-4; TRBD1 matches 9 bases. Sequenced sample: CD25- CD4+ T cells sorted from blood. This receptor was obtained from a human donor in good health. The CDR3 DNA sequence: TGTGCCGGGTTGGGACAGGGTGGGGAAAAACTGTTTTTT. Translated: CAGLGQGGEKLFF.